This TCR beta chain was recovered during a study of cytomegalovirus exposure and HLA in healthy donors. The J segment lost 0 bases and the V segment lost 4 bases, leaving 5 bases of the junction unmatched. Germline V gives CDR1 SGHRS, CDR2 YFSETQ. The CDR3 extends over 16 amino acids. This PCR relied on a set of 60 Vbeta primers and 13 Jbeta primers. Clones were sequenced by immunoSEQ multiplex PCR, and TCRdb holds only the in-frame ones, with some missing. The table for this sample gives about 60,000 clones. The receptor comes from a boy aged 5-17 years in good health and CMV-seronegative. The sequenced sample consisted of PBMCs. The V and J genes are TRBV5-1 and TRBJ2-2; the match to TRBD2 covers 8 bases. The DNA of the CDR3 is TGCGCCAGCAGCGCCCGACTAGCGTCGAACACCGGGGAGCTGTTTTTT. Its translation: CASSARLASNTGELFF.